This T cell receptor beta chain was documented in a study of shared clonotypes between healthy human individuals. Study-level results: Some clonotypes were shared by all four sorted-subset donors, while others were not shared. The non-shared ones had lower generation probabilities than the shared ones. Sequencing depth was expected to influence donor clonotype sharing.

With 4 bases clipped from V and 2 bases from J, the junction kept 9 bases outside the gene matches. Germline V gene data show CDR1 as MGHRA and CDR2 as YSYEKL. The CDR3 is made up of 17 amino acids. A remark on this clone: Antigen: not known.

At a deep level, the assay was run. Each cell subset's genomic DNA was divided evenly among several immunoSEQ plates. Data came from immunoSEQ multiplex PCR; TCRdb stores just in-frame clones and leaves some out. The table records 110,000 or so clones, around two thirds of them present only once. The sequencing sample was made of memory CD8+ T cells sorted from blood. Specified subset: CD45RO+ cells pooled with CCR7-negative TemRA cells. The clonotype was recovered from a woman aged 30 to 39 in good health. The chain links TRBV4-1 to TRBJ2-1; TRBD2 matches at 9 bases. The CDR3 DNA is TGCGCCAGCAGCCCAAGAGGAGCGGGAGGAACCTACAATGAGCAGTTCTTC. Its protein is CASSPRGAGGTYNEQFF.